This is a list of T cell receptor beta chains from one sample in a study of T cells after yellow fever vaccination. MiXCR was run by TCRdb on the 5' RACE reads, yielding one entry per CDR3 protein. The repertoire includes around 360,000 distinct CDR3 sequences, around 10% of them detected once, and more than 15% sits in the top ten. The material was PBMCs, obtained on the day of the first yellow fever vaccination. Receptors originate from a man aged 18-30 years who received the YFV17D yellow fever vaccine. Both conserved end residues are trimmed from each CDR3.

v_call	j_call	cdr3_aa
TRBV11-1	TRBJ2-5	ASSLGWLLRETQY
TRBV9	TRBJ1-6	ASSVGTADSGSPLH
TRBV19	TRBJ2-1	ASSGGGPRRNEQF
TRBV5-4	TRBJ1-1	ASSADLGVSTEAF
TRBV4-1	TRBJ2-2	ASSFLLAAGELF
TRBV5-1	TRBJ1-2	ASSLMFRDRDSGYT
TRBV12-3/TRBV12-4	TRBJ1-6	ASRGDRGNNNSPLH
TRBV19	TRBJ2-1	ASGWASGSNEQF
TRBV15	TRBJ2-7	ATSRDRGGLGEQY
TRBV6-1	TRBJ2-3	ASSAALDTQY
TRBV7-2	TRBJ2-2	ASSLVITGELF
TRBV4-1	TRBJ2-2	ASSQVIRGGASDTGELF
TRBV20-1	TRBJ1-1	SAIENTEAF
TRBV12-3/TRBV12-4	TRBJ2-2	ASSITGELF
TRBV4-1	TRBJ1-4	ASSQERDRWNEKLF
TRBV6-5	TRBJ2-5	AIGGSWETQY
TRBV5-4	TRBJ1-2	ASSLQGARGYT
TRBV28	TRBJ2-7	ASRGPGDEQY
TRBV13	TRBJ2-7	ASSSPGISYEQY
TRBV24-1	TRBJ2-1	ATSDRVKNEQF
TRBV29-1	TRBJ2-3	SVEEPGQGRGTDTQY
TRBV5-1	TRBJ1-1	ASTQASSLNTEAF
TRBV6-2/TRBV6-3	TRBJ2-5	ASSYLAGVQETQY
TRBV6-2/TRBV6-3	TRBJ1-4	ASTPGRENEKLF
TRBV7-2	TRBJ2-1	ASSWDSGEQF
TRBV6-2/TRBV6-3	TRBJ1-1	ASSYIGGTEAF
TRBV29-1	TRBJ2-1	SVGTGGGYNEQF
TRBV3-1	TRBJ2-1	ASSLDRPSYNEQF
TRBV2	TRBJ1-1	ASSLYVKGLATEAF
TRBV19	TRBJ1-5	ASKGGAWATKQPQH
TRBV4-3	TRBJ1-2	ASSQEVQGRGYT
TRBV12-5	TRBJ2-7	ASAPWGGGGGMGYEQY
TRBV19	TRBJ1-5	ASRSRGANQPQH
TRBV18	TRBJ2-5	ASSSRGLAGGEETQY
TRBV4-3	TRBJ1-2	ASSQDLGAGGYT
TRBV7-3	TRBJ1-2	ASSLTNAGQGLRGYT
TRBV30	TRBJ1-2	AWSVQGVIYGYT
TRBV7-6	TRBJ2-5	ASSYEWGGGETQY
TRBV27	TRBJ1-4	ASSLYRSLAPDEKLF
TRBV6-6	TRBJ1-2	ASTPGKYYGYT
TRBV12-3/TRBV12-4	TRBJ1-1	ASSSHTNTEAF
TRBV10-3	TRBJ2-5	AISGFGRAGETQY
TRBV12-3/TRBV12-4	TRBJ1-5	ASSSIRGSSNQPQH
TRBV4-2	TRBJ2-5	ASSPRVIAGGQETQY
TRBV6-5	TRBJ1-1	ASSYTENTEAF
TRBV3-1	TRBJ2-1	ASSQDPVAYNEQF
TRBV27	TRBJ2-1	ASSSTPYNEQF
TRBV11-2	TRBJ2-3	ASSSPQSNTQY
TRBV14	TRBJ2-1	ASSSKSPSYNEQF
TRBV13	TRBJ2-3	ASSSSGGPIDTQY
TRBV20-1	TRBJ1-5	SARGRWNQPQH
TRBV5-5	TRBJ2-5	ASSSKDRQETQY